Presented here are 21 T cell receptor beta chains from one specimen sequenced in a study of shared clonotypes between healthy human individuals. Using immunoSEQ multiplex PCR, the repertoire was profiled, and TCRdb retains in-frame clones only, with some absent. The sample lists more than 2,000,000 clones; roughly 92% were seen once. Sequenced material: naive CD4+ T cells sorted from blood. This sample's subset: CD45RA+ positively selected. The receptors stem from a man between 18 and 35 years old in good health.

This clone appeared once. The chain uses TRBV6-5 and TRBJ1-6; D not certain. The CDR3 consists of 14 residues. V lost 0 bases, J lost 7 bases, and 7 bases lay in between. Germline V CDR1 and CDR2: MNHEY, SVGAGI. This chain's CDR3 is CASSYSSQNSPLHF. The CDR3 bases are TGTGCCAGCAGTTACTCTTCCCAGAATTCACCCCTCCACTTT.

In DNA form, the CDR3 reads TGTGCCAGCAGGTCCTATGGGCCAAGGAACTACGAGCAGTACTTC. Translation gives CASRSYGPRNYEQYF. This chain uses TRBV6-5 with TRBJ2-7; no reliable D call. The V end lost 6 bases, the J end lost 3 bases, and 18 bases lay between the germline ends. The CDR3 extends over 15 amino acids. Looked up from germline, CDR1 is MNHEY and CDR2 is SVGAGI.

The V call is TRBV5-4, the J call TRBJ2-7; TRBD2 aligns across 7 bases. This CDR3 spans 16 amino acids. CDR1 is SGHNT and CDR2 is YYREEE in the germline V gene (reference sequence). Unmatched junction bases numbered 13, after V lost 4 bases and J lost 3 bases. As DNA, the CDR3 is TGTGCCAGCAGCCTGGGCTCGACTCGCGGGAGCTACGAGCAGTACTTC. This codes for CASSLGSTRGSYEQYF.

V usage is TRBV21-1 and J usage is TRBJ2-7; the table's D call of TRBD2 was not tested on the DNA. TRBV21-1 is tagged as a pseudogene. This CDR3 is built from 10 residues. Here the CDR3 DNA reads TGTGCCAGCTGTTCTGACGAGCAGTACTTC. This sequence encodes CASCSDEQYF.

The chain employs TRBV19 and TRBJ1-4, with 9 bases that match TRBD1. V trimming: 6 bases; J trimming: 8 bases; junction bases outside the gene matches: 10. The V gene's germline CDR1 is LNHDA and CDR2 SQIVND (reference sequence). This CDR3 comprises 15 residues. CDR3 coding DNA: TGTGCCAGTAGAGAAACAGGGGGCACCCTGGAAAAACTGTTTTTT. It yields the protein CASRETGGTLEKLFF. The full variable domain, in which reference TRBV19 and TRBJ1-4 provide the parts outside the CDR3, is DGGITQSPKYLFRKEGQNVTLSCEQNLNHDAMYWYRQDPGQGLRLIYYSQIVNDFQKGDIAEGYSVSREKKESFPLTVTSAQKNPTAFYLCASRETGGTLEKLFFGSGTQLSVL.

The V and J genes are TRBV7-8 and TRBJ1-2, with 8 bases identical to TRBD1. The CDR3 runs to 14 residues. CDR1 is SGHVS, CDR2 FQNEAQ, per germline. Unmatched junction bases numbered 8, after V lost 5 bases and J lost 6 bases. CDR3 sequence: CASSRSSGGNGYTF. CDR3 DNA sequence: TGTGCCAGCAGCCGATCGTCAGGGGGCAATGGCTACACCTTC.

A remark on this clone: The sample has other DNA sequences that encode this CDR3 too. V gene TRBV10-3 combines with J gene TRBJ1-1; the D gene is possibly TRBD1 (5 bases). With 6 bases removed from V and 1 base from J, the gap between germline ends came to 12 bases. Germline CDR1 ENHRY, CDR2 SYGVKD. The CDR3 loop spans 14 amino acids. The CDR3 DNA reads TGTGCCATCAGGCCCGGGGGGTCGAACACTGAAGCTTTCTTT. The encoded protein is CAIRPGGSNTEAFF.

The rearrangement links TRBV18 to TRBJ2-7; 8 bases are shared with TRBD2. This CDR3 comprises 16 residues. V lost 3 bases to trimming and J lost 3 bases; unmatched junction nucleotides: 10. In germline, CDR1 is KGHSH, CDR2 LQKENI. The CDR3 region is CASSPYQRGLFYEQYF. The CDR3 DNA sequence: TGTGCCAGCTCACCCTACCAGCGGGGGCTTTTCTACGAGCAGTACTTC.

The chain couples TRBV2 to TRBJ2-7, with TRBD2 matching 9 bases. Germline CDR1 SNHLY, CDR2 FYNNEI. V was clipped by 6 bases and J by 2 bases; unmatched bases: 11. This CDR3 is 16 amino acids long. The CDR3 nucleotides are TGTGCCAGCAGCCAACCGCGGGCTAGCGGGGCCTACGAGCAGTACTTC. Its translation is CASSQPRASGAYEQYF.

The genes are TRBV6-5 and TRBJ1-2; 8 nucleotides align to TRBD1. The CDR3 runs to 13 residues. CDR1 and CDR2 (germline): MNHEY, SVGAGI. J was trimmed by 1 base and V by 6 bases; bases with no gene match: 1. CDR3 sequence (DNA): TGTGCCAGCAGGGACAGGGATAACTATGGCTACACCTTC. This translates into CASRDRDNYGYTF.

This clone came up a few times. The V gene is TRBV2, the J gene TRBJ2-4, with D perhaps assigned TRBD1 or TRBD2 (6 bases each). The CDR3 consists of 15 residues. Per the germline V gene, CDR1 is SNHLY and CDR2 is FYNNEI. The V and J ends lost 3 bases and 11 bases respectively, with 20 bases between them. CDR3 sequence: CASSDLGGNLRFQYF. CDR3 bases: TGTGCCAGCAGTGACCTCGGGGGCAACCTACGGTTTCAGTACTTC.

The J gene is TRBJ2-5, the V gene TRBV11-2; D gene uncertain. The length of the CDR3 is 15 residues. V lost 1 base, J lost 3 bases, and 12 bases lay in between. CDR1 is SGHAT, CDR2 FQNNGV, per germline. Here the CDR3 DNA reads TGTGCCAGCAGCTTAGCTGGGTTCCTCGAAGAGACCCAGTACTTC. This gives the protein CASSLAGFLEETQYF.

V is TRBV19 and J is TRBJ1-1; D not certain. The germline gives CDR1 LNHDA, CDR2 SQIVND (reference sequence). The germline V and J ends were trimmed by 5 bases and 1 base, with 8 bases remaining between them. This CDR3 is built from 13 residues. The CDR3 coding sequence is TGTGCCAGTAGTCACCTTAGGAACACTGAAGCTTTCTTT. Translation gives CASSHLRNTEAFF.

Concerning this clone itself: In the same sample, other DNA sequences code for this CDR3. The rearrangement links TRBV19 to TRBJ1-5, with D hard to call. The CDR3 has 13 amino acids. V was shortened by 4 bases and J by 0 bases, with 4 bases between the two germline ends. CDR1 and CDR2 from the germline V gene are LNHDA and SQIVND (reference sequence). The CDR3 here is CASSKNSNQPQHF. The CDR3, as DNA: TGTGCCAGTAGTAAAAATAGCAATCAGCCCCAGCATTTT.

Only one count was recorded for this clone. Other DNA sequences in the same sample also yield this CDR3. The chain has TRBV6-5 and TRBJ2-7; possible D gene TRBD1, 6 bases. This CDR3 region has 16 residues. Germline V gene data show CDR1 as MNHEY and CDR2 as SVGAGI. The germline V and J ends were trimmed by 0 bases and 0 bases, with 12 bases remaining between them. CDR3 DNA sequence: TGTGCCAGCAGTTACTCGCAGGGGTCAGGCTCCTACGAGCAGTACTTC. It yields the protein CASSYSQGSGSYEQYF.

This rearrangement joins TRBV7-9 to TRBJ1-4; D perhaps matches TRBD1 (5 bases). Between the trimmed V and J ends, which lost 3 bases and 7 bases, there was a span of 15 bases. The CDR3 extends over 15 amino acids. Germline lookup yields CDR1 SEHNR and CDR2 FQNEAQ (reference sequence). CDR3 loop: CASSFQLGGAEKLFF. CDR3 DNA: TGTGCCAGCAGCTTTCAATTAGGAGGGGCTGAAAAACTGTTTTTT.

The V gene is TRBV11-2, the J gene TRBJ1-2; 9 bases are shared with TRBD1. The germline CDR1 and CDR2 sequences are SGHAT and FQNNGV. J gave up 6 bases and V 5 bases, and 4 bases lay outside the gene matches. This CDR3 comprises 13 residues. CDR3 sequence: CASSPRTGDGYTF. In nucleotides, the CDR3 is TGTGCCAGCAGCCCACGGACAGGGGATGGCTACACCTTC.

With respect to this clone: The junction shows a germline mismatch at one end, possibly a read error. The V and J genes are TRBV7-7 and TRBJ2-2; possibly TRBD1 or TRBD2 for D (5 bases each). This CDR3 is 16 amino acids long. Per germline, CDR1 SSHAT and CDR2 FNYEAQ (reference sequence). CDR3 protein: CASSKGTLTHGGELFF. DNA of the CDR3: TGTGCTAGCAGCAAAGGGACCCTAACACACGGCGGGGAGCTGTTTTTT.

The rearrangement links TRBV5-5 to TRBJ2-5, with D maybe TRBD2 (5 bases). From germline, CDR1 is SGHKS and CDR2 YYEKEE (reference sequence). The CDR3 contains 15 residues. Trimming cost V 4 bases and J 1 base, with 14 bases left between them. In DNA form, the CDR3 reads TGTGCCAGCAGCCTAAGCGGCAGCTTCCAAGAGACCCAGTACTTC. The encoded protein is CASSLSGSFQETQYF.

A word on this clone: Other DNA variants within this sample encode the same CDR3. This chain links TRBV28 with TRBJ2-7; D is possibly TRBD2 (5 bases). Trimming removed 6 bases from V and 9 bases from J, with 12 bases in between. The CDR3 is 11 amino acids. CDR1 is MDHEN, CDR2 SYDVKM, per germline. The CDR3 spells CASSLGRGQYF. CDR3 in DNA: TGTGCCAGCAGCCTGGGTCGGGGGCAGTACTTC.

This sequence joins TRBV5-1 and TRBJ1-2, with 7 bases lining up with TRBD1. The CDR3 spans 14 residues. Trimming cost V 3 bases and J 4 bases; bases outside gene matches: 6. Germline-derived CDR1 and CDR2 are SGHRS and YFSETQ. The CDR3 DNA sequence: TGCGCCAGCAGCTCCCGGGACAGAATCTATGGCTACACCTTC. This sequence encodes CASSSRDRIYGYTF.